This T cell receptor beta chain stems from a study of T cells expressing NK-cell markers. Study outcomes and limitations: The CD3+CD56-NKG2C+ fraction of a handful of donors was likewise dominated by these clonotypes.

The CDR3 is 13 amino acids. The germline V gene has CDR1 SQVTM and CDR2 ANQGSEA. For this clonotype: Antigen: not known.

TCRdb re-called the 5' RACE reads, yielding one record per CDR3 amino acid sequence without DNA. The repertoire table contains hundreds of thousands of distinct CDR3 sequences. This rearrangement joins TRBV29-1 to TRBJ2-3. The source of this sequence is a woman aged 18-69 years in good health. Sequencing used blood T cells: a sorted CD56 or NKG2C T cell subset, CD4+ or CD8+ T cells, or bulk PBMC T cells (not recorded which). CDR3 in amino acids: CSVEGTASDTQYF.